The 16 T cell receptor beta chains below come from one sample, sequenced in a study of cytotoxic CD8 clonotypes in ibrutinib-treated CLL (dated by TCRdb to the early 2020s). Library method: the immunoSEQ multiplex PCR assay. Sourced from immuneACCESS, this table was stored by TCRdb with only in-frame sequences that have V and J called. A share of the clones is absent; for the studies checked, an unresolved V gene accounts for under half, and the remainder has no known explanation. Counted in this sample were some 200,000 clones; nearly 80% of them appeared once. Jointly, the top ten make up over 9.5% of the sample. Per the publication, the time point label means: 12 months on ibrutinib. Sequences were derived from PBMCs, sampled after 12 months of ibrutinib treatment. The origin of the receptors is a human donor with chronic lymphocytic leukemia.

This clone was seen only once. V usage is TRBV5-1 and J usage is TRBJ2-7, with D perhaps matching TRBD2 (6 bases). Trimming shortened V by 6 bases and J by 5 bases, and 15 bases separated the two germline ends. This CDR3 has 13 residues. Germline V gene sequence: CDR1 SGHRS, CDR2 YFSETQ. The CDR3 reads CASTPRSGDEQYF. The CDR3 region has the DNA TGCGCCAGCACCCCTCGATCGGGGGACGAGCAGTACTTC.

The chain carries TRBV5-1 and TRBJ1-1; D remains ambiguous. The germline V and J ends were trimmed by 5 bases and 0 bases, with 11 bases remaining between them. The CDR3 loop spans 14 amino acids. Germline V gene data show CDR1 as SGHRS and CDR2 as YFSETQ. CDR3 region: CASRSASMNTEAFF. The CDR3 nucleotides are TGCGCCAGCAGATCTGCATCCATGAACACTGAAGCTTTCTTT.

This clone has only a few counts. V and J are TRBV4-1 and TRBJ2-1; TRBD2 aligns across 10 bases. CDR1 is MGHRA and CDR2 is YSYEKL in the germline V gene. The J segment lost 5 bases and the V segment lost 4 bases, leaving 5 bases of the junction unmatched. The CDR3 is made up of 15 amino acids. The CDR3 sequence is CASSLLAGDNNEQFF. For the CDR3, the DNA is TGCGCCAGCAGCCTGCTAGCGGGGGATAACAATGAGCAGTTCTTC.

The J gene is TRBJ2-7, the V gene TRBV7-6, with 10 bases that match TRBD1. The CDR3 contains 15 residues. Losses at the gene ends were 1 base for V and 4 bases for J; bases not matched to a gene: 4. Germline-derived CDR1 and CDR2 are SGHVS and FNYEAQ. The CDR3 DNA sequence: TGTGCCAGCAGCTTAGAGGGGACAGGGGTATACGAGCAGTACTTC. Its translation is CASSLEGTGVYEQYF.

By frequency in the sample, this clone is medium-sized. DNA for the CDR3: TGTGCCAGCAGCTTACATCAGGGAGCCGGGGAGCTGTTTTTT. This translates into CASSLHQGAGELFF. V and J are TRBV7-3 and TRBJ2-2; either TRBD1 or TRBD2 may supply D (5 bases each). With 2 bases removed from V and 6 bases from J, the gap between germline ends came to 10 bases. The CDR3 spans 14 residues. Germline V lookup: CDR1 SGHTA, CDR2 FQGTGA.

V is TRBV5-1 and J is TRBJ1-1; D not resolved. Germline assignment: CDR1 SGHRS and CDR2 YFSETQ. The V end lost 0 bases, the J end lost 0 bases, and 9 bases lay between the germline ends. The CDR3 runs to 15 residues. Here the CDR3 DNA reads TGCGCCAGCAGCTTGGATGGGAGACTGAACACTGAAGCTTTCTTT. Amino acids: CASSLDGRLNTEAFF.

This clone was counted a few times. The chain links TRBV29-1 to TRBJ1-1; no firm D call. V dropped 6 bases and J dropped 0 bases, with 11 bases sitting between them. Germline CDR1 SQVTM, CDR2 ANQGSEA. The CDR3 loop spans 13 amino acids. CDR3 in amino acids: CSVLDKLNTEAFF. CDR3 DNA sequence: TGCAGCGTCCTAGACAAGCTGAACACTGAAGCTTTCTTT.

The chain couples TRBV7-9 to TRBJ1-2; D ambiguous. The CDR3 length is 13 residues. Trimming left V 3 bases short and J 4 bases short, with 9 bases between. CDR1 and CDR2 (germline): SEHNR, FQNEAQ (reference sequence). CDR3 coding DNA: TGTGCCAGCAGCTTCCTGGAACTCTATGGCTACACCTTC. The encoded protein is CASSFLELYGYTF.

CDR3 DNA: TGTGCCAGCAGCGGGACAGGGCTTCAGCCCCAGCATTTT. As protein: CASSGTGLQPQHF. The rearrangement uses TRBV6-5 and TRBJ1-5, with 9 positions matching TRBD1. The germline CDR1 and CDR2 sequences are MNHEY and SVGAGI. The CDR3 extends over 13 amino acids. The junction had 3 bases not matched to a gene; V was cut back by 6 bases and J by 6 bases.

The V call is TRBV28, the J call TRBJ1-5; no firm D call. The germline CDR1 and CDR2 sequences are MDHEN and SYDVKM. This CDR3 is 14 amino acids long. V was clipped by 5 bases and J by 3 bases, with 11 bases between them. The CDR3 DNA reads as TGTGCCAGCAGTCGGACGGTTAACAATCAGCCCCAGCATTTT. It is translated as CASSRTVNNQPQHF. The full variable domain, completed using reference TRBV28 and TRBJ1-5, is DVKVTQSSRYLVKRTGEKVFLECVQDMDHENMFWYRQDPGLGLRLIYFSYDVKMKEKGDIPEGYSVSREKKERFSLILESASTNQTSMYLCASSRTVNNQPQHFGDGTRLSIL.

V and J are TRBV7-3 and TRBJ2-7; no firm D call. V dropped 2 bases and J dropped 3 bases, with 5 bases sitting between them. Germline values: CDR1 SGHTA, CDR2 FQGTGA. The CDR3 loop spans 12 amino acids. As DNA, the CDR3 is TGTGCCAGCAGCTTATGGAGCTACGAGCAGTACTTC. Its protein product is CASSLWSYEQYF. Complete variable domain (other parts from reference TRBV7-3 and TRBJ2-7): GAGVSQTPSNKVTEKGKYVELRCDPISGHTALYWYRQSLGQGPEFLIYFQGTGAADDSGLPNDRFFAVRPEGSVSTLKIQRTERGDSAVYLCASSLWSYEQYFGPGTRLTVT.

The rearrangement uses TRBV10-3 and TRBJ2-6; the D gene is possibly TRBD1 (5 bases). Trimming pared 6 bases from V and 2 bases from J, leaving 8 bases between. Germline V gene sequence: CDR1 ENHRY, CDR2 SYGVKD. The CDR3 extends over 14 amino acids. The CDR3 nucleotides are TGTGCCATCAGCGACAGTACTGGGGCCAACGTCCTGACTTTC. As protein: CAISDSTGANVLTF.

V gene TRBV6-1 combines with J gene TRBJ1-2; D is perhaps TRBD1 (5 bases). Trimming removed 2 bases at V and 4 bases at J, with 14 bases between. This CDR3 contains 15 residues. CDR1 is MNHNS and CDR2 is SASEGT in the germline V gene. The CDR3 protein is CASSENRGASYGYTF. The DNA for the CDR3 is TGTGCCAGCAGTGAAAATAGGGGTGCCAGCTATGGCTACACCTTC.

The chain carries TRBV27 and TRBJ2-2; 13 bases are shared with TRBD2. CDR1 MNHEY and CDR2 SMNVEV come from the germline V gene (reference sequence). V dropped 6 bases and J dropped 5; count of bases not matched to a gene: 6. This CDR3 has 16 residues. CDR3: CASRAPGLAGTGELFF. The DNA of the CDR3 is TGTGCCAGCAGGGCACCGGGACTAGCGGGGACCGGGGAGCTGTTTTTT.

This clone was seen only a few times. The DNA for the CDR3 is TGTGCCAGCAGCCCGCAGTTGCGAGGGGTTCGGGATACGCAGTATTTT. Protein product: CASSPQLRGVRDTQYF. V gene TRBV4-2 combines with J gene TRBJ2-3; D is possibly TRBD1 or TRBD2 (5 bases each). CDR1 is LGHNA, CDR2 YNFKEQ, per germline. This CDR3 contains 16 residues. Trimming took off 4 bases at V and 6 bases at J, with 20 bases between the two ends.

This clone showed up just once. The rearrangement uses TRBV27 and TRBJ1-6; D is unresolved. The CDR3 covers 18 residues. Trimming cost V 4 bases and J 0 bases, with 16 bases left between them. Germline V CDR1 and CDR2: MNHEY, SMNVEV (reference sequence). The CDR3 nucleotides read TGTGCCAGCAGTTCCCCGGCTCGGGTGAGCTCCTATAATTCACCCCTCCACTTT. The encoded protein is CASSSPARVSSYNSPLHF.